This paragraph reports one T cell receptor beta chain. The target antigen is unknown. These data are taken from a study of T cells expressing NK-cell markers. Overall study results and limits: What remained unclear was the HCMV specificity of expanded NKG2C+ T cell clones.

The CDR3 runs to 13 residues. In germline, CDR1 is LGHDT, CDR2 YNNKEL (reference sequence). TCRdb reanalyzed the 5' RACE reads and collapses them to one entry per CDR3 protein, without DNA. The table lists around 470,000 distinct CDR3 sequences. The chain recombines TRBV3-1 with TRBJ2-5; TCRdb indicates TRBD2, and absent DNA this call remains unverified. The TCR originated in a woman aged 50 to 60 in good health. The sample was blood T cells: a sorted CD56 or NKG2C T cell subset, CD4+ or CD8+ T cells, or bulk PBMC T cells (not recorded which). The chain's CDR3 is CASSQPSMQTQYF.